This T cell receptor (beta chain) originates from a study of T-cell memory formation after mild COVID-19. About the research overall: Largely, TCR clusters stayed within a single donor. Whole-study results and caveats: CD4/CD8 balance characterized clones contracting day 15 to 85, and CD4+ skew characterized later expanders.

Each CDR3 protein is one row after TCRdb ran MiXCR on the 5' RACE reads. The sample holds about 200,000 distinct CDR3 sequences, 9.5% seen once. The CDR3 runs 13 residues. Germline assignment: CDR1 SSHAT and CDR2 FNYEAQ (reference sequence). Points on this clonotype: Its antigen is currently unknown. Sequence at one end of the junction differs from germline and may be a read error.

Sequenced input: PBMCs or a T cell subset sorted from them (not recorded which). This TCR was recovered from a man between 18 and 29 years old who had mild COVID-19 (a few samples of this study predate the infection). Cell type and time point are not known. The chain has TRBV7-7 and TRBJ2-3; TRBD2 might be the D (6 bases). CDR3 nucleotide sequence: TGTGCTAGCAGCTCGGAGCGGGCAGATACGCAGTATTTT. Translating it yields CASSSERADTQYF.